This paragraph reports one TCR beta chain. At one end, the junction sequence differs from germline, possibly due to a read error. The data were obtained in a study of T cell responses to AZD1222 COVID-19 vaccine. TCRdb keeps only in-frame clones here, not all; method: immunoSEQ multiplex PCR. The repertoire holds about 110,000 clones, with approximately 86% as singletons. The length of the CDR3 is 13 residues. Germline CDR1 MDHEN, CDR2 SYDVKM. The receptor was isolated from an adult in good health. The chain couples TRBV28 to TRBJ2-7; 10 bases are shared with TRBD1. The specimen comprised peripheral blood, sampled on day 0 of MenACWY control vaccination. The CDR3 sequence: CGSGTGASHEQYF. CDR3 nucleotides: TGTGGCAGCGGGACAGGGGCTTCCCACGAGCAGTACTTC.